What follows are 11 T cell receptor beta chains derived from one specimen sequenced in a study of T-cell reconstitution after alpha-beta-depleted transplantation in children (dated by TCRdb to the mid-2010s). Libraries were constructed by PCR. Instrument on record: Illumina HiSeq 2500. To normalize quantification of the TCRbeta repertoire, the TCR libraries were built with molecular barcoding that relied on unique molecular identifiers. Through fastp at Q25 and MiXCR, TCRdb rebuilt clones from the public reads, retaining in-frame beta chains. Entries that share a CDR3 protein sequence are merged under the most common genes and DNA. Recorded for this sample are just over 950,000 distinct CDR3 sequences; about 29% of them occurred a single time. About 28% of the sample comes from the top ten. The sample's treatment or condition label is to be understood as: allogeneic hematopoietic cell transplantation with graft depleted of TCRalphabeta T cells and CD19 B cells.

This material consisted of PBMCs, mostly from graft donor cells, taken 360 days after TCRalphabeta/CD19-depleted stem cell transplant. The receptors were gathered from a boy in the first two years of life who had a stem cell transplant for SCID, so the T cells may come from the graft donor.

This chain joins TRBV2 and TRBJ2-3, with D possibly matching TRBD2 (7 bases). CDR1 is SNHLY, CDR2 FYNNEI, per germline. This CDR3 is built from 14 residues. The ends were cut back, 9 bases at V and 4 bases at J, with 17 bases in the middle. This chain's CDR3 is CASGLGGAADTQYF. CDR3 DNA: TGTGCCAGTGGTTTGGGGGGGGCCGCAGATACGCAGTATTTT.

The genes are TRBV2 and TRBJ2-3; 8 bases match TRBD1. CDR3 length equals 13 residues. V lost 11 bases to trimming and J lost 6 bases; unmatched junction nucleotides: 10. CDR1 and CDR2 (germline): SNHLY, FYNNEI. CDR3 protein: CAGEDRVRDTQYF. The CDR3 region has the DNA TGTGCCGGTGAGGACAGGGTTAGGGATACGCAGTATTTT.

This chain joins TRBV20-1 and TRBJ1-4, with TRBD1 matching over 7 bases. Germline V gene sequence: CDR1 DFQATT, CDR2 SNEGSKA (reference sequence). CDR3 length: 14 residues. With 8 bases clipped from V and 3 bases from J, the junction kept 9 bases outside the gene matches. In DNA, the CDR3 is TGCAGTCCAGCTAACAGGGGCGCTAATGAAAAACTGTTTTTT. Its translation is CSPANRGANEKLFF.

This clonotype turned up a few times. The chain carries TRBV6-2 or TRBV6-3 and TRBJ2-7; no definite D call. Germline CDR1 is MNHEY and CDR2 is SVGEGT. V dropped 6 bases and J dropped 7 bases, with 34 bases sitting between them. CDR3 length: 19 amino acids. The CDR3 bases are TGTGCCAGCAGCTCAGATCTCAACCCTACTGGCTCACATTTTGGGGAGCAGTACTTC. Translation gives CASSSDLNPTGSHFGEQYF.

The CDR3 nucleotides are TGTGCCAGCAGCCAAGGATGGAGTGAGCAGTTCTTC. Its protein product is CASSQGWSEQFF. V and J are TRBV14 and TRBJ2-1, with no clear D. Germline V CDR1 and CDR2: SGHDN, FVKESK. V was cut by 1 base and J by 9 bases, with 7 bases left in between. The CDR3 consists of 12 residues. The variable domain in full, completed from reference TRBV14 and TRBJ2-1, reads EAGVTQFPSHSVIEKGQTVTLRCDPISGHDNLYWYRRVMGKEIKFLLHFVKESKQDESGMPNNRFLAERTGGTYSTLKVQPAELEDSGVYFCASSQGWSEQFFGPGTRLTVL.

This clonotype was picked up a small number of times. The chain is built from TRBV12-3 or TRBV12-4 and TRBJ2-2, with 8 bases lining up with TRBD1. J lost 4 bases, V lost 4 bases, and 14 bases had no gene match. The CDR3 runs 18 residues. The CDR3 loop is CASSSPDRVVGSTGELFF. CDR3 sequence (DNA): TGTGCCAGCAGTTCCCCGGACAGGGTAGTCGGCTCCACCGGGGAGCTGTTTTTT.

V gene TRBV18 combines with J gene TRBJ2-7, with D uncertain. From germline, CDR1 is KGHSH and CDR2 LQKENI. The CDR3 length is 13 residues. Trimming took off 0 bases at V and 1 base at J, with 4 bases between the two ends. The CDR3 spells CASSPPISYEQYF. In DNA form, the CDR3 reads TGTGCCAGCTCACCACCAATATCCTACGAGCAGTACTTC.

This chain uses TRBV19 with TRBJ2-2; D may be TRBD1 (6 bases). Germline V gene lookup returns CDR1 LNHDA and CDR2 SQIVND (reference sequence). V was pared by 5 bases and J by 0 bases, with 13 bases between. The CDR3 length is 16 residues. The CDR3, as DNA: TGTGCCAGTAGTCCCGCCGGACAGACGAACACCGGGGAGCTGTTTTTT. This encodes CASSPAGQTNTGELFF.

The table lists this clonotype with many counts. This chain uses TRBV9 with TRBJ2-1; TRBD2 might be the D (5 bases). Trimming took off 4 bases at V and 0 bases at J, with 11 bases between the two ends. The CDR3 totals 15 residues. CDR1 and CDR2 (germline): SGDLS, YYNGEE. CDR3 sequence (DNA): TGTGCCAGCAGCAACTATGAGGGCTCCTACAATGAGCAGTTCTTC. It translates to CASSNYEGSYNEQFF.

This clonotype was counted between two and nine times. V and J are TRBV5-5 and TRBJ2-1, with unresolved D. The CDR3 is 14 residues long. In germline, CDR1 is SGHKS, CDR2 YYEKEE (reference sequence). Between the trimmed V and J ends, which lost 0 bases and 5 bases, there was a span of 9 bases. CDR3 in amino acids: CASSLAGSHNEQFF. Written as DNA, the CDR3 is TGTGCCAGCAGCTTGGCGGGCAGCCACAATGAGCAGTTCTTC.

This clonotype was found a few times. The rearrangement links TRBV24-1 to TRBJ2-1, with 9 bases identical to TRBD1. Losses at the gene ends were 4 bases for V and 0 bases for J; bases not matched to a gene: 6. This CDR3 contains 17 residues. Germline V gene lookup returns CDR1 KGHDR and CDR2 SFDVKD. DNA for the CDR3: TGTGCCACCAGTGACCCTGGACAGGGGTTCTCCTACAATGAGCAGTTCTTC. This translates into CATSDPGQGFSYNEQFF.